Detailed here is one T cell receptor (beta chain). The data originate from a study of blood T cell repertoires in COVID-19. V shed 0 bases and J shed 3 bases, with 11 bases lying between them. Germline CDR1 reads GTSNPN; CDR2 reads SVGIG (reference sequence). The CDR3 covers 15 residues. In the authors' workflow: By means of reference gene primer amplification, nucleated cell counts were estimated. Measured with immunoSEQ multiplex PCR; TCRdb has only the in-frame clones, and not every one. The D gene and trimming were derived from the DNA, and the V and J assignments and clone size from that table. The data hold over 110,000 clones, with about 79% observed a single time.

The specimen was peripheral blood. This chain connects TRBV30 to TRBJ1-4; the D gene is possibly TRBD1 (6 bases). The receptor was isolated from a man in his sixties with active or convalescent COVID-19. CDR3 DNA: TGTGCCTGGAGTGTAGGAGCAGGGGCTAATGAAAAACTGTTTTTT. Translating gives CAWSVGAGANEKLFF. The full variable domain, with the rest looked up from reference TRBV30 and TRBJ1-4, is SQTIHQWPATLVQPVGSPLSLECTVEGTSNPNLYWYRQAAGRGLQLLFYSVGIGQISSEVPQNLSASRPQDRQFILSSKKLLLSDSGFYLCAWSVGAGANEKLFFGSGTQLSVL.